This T cell receptor (beta chain) was captured by sequencing in a study of T cells in Graves' hyperthyroidism and ophthalmopathy (dated by TCRdb to about 2019). The study in broad terms: Peripheral blood was collected at initial diagnosis, before any treatment. According to the paper, TCR Vbeta CDR3 sequencing was carried out on about 140 peripheral blood samples, which came from fewer than 50 ophthalmopathy, 70 to 80 hyperthyroidism and about 17 progressor patients. In more than 5 Graves' hyperthyroidism patients, the study also compared T-cell repertoires from thyroid tissue with T-cell repertoires from blood. The 75 to 100 discovery patients were randomly split 7:3 into training and test sets. Once sampling was done, hyperthyroidism patients were given methimazole at a starting dose of 30 mg daily, whereas ophthalmopathy patients were given high-dose intravenous methylprednisolone. A discovery cohort of about 96 patients, 43 with Graves' ophthalmopathy and 55 to 60 with stable Graves' hyperthyroidism, was used to find distinguishing TCR V-J signatures. An independent validation cohort of around 19 hyperthyroidism patients and more than 15 patients who later progressed to ophthalmopathy tested prospective prediction of ophthalmopathy.

Concerning this clonotype: Its antigen specificity is not known. Base qualities are not recorded, but no much larger clone differs from it by a single base.

Results and caveats for the whole study, not just this receptor: No statistical method was used to fix the sample size in advance, and group allocation was not hidden from the investigators. A 13 V-J signature model separated ophthalmopathy from stable hyperthyroidism, with around 88% sensitivity and just under 84% specificity in cross-validation and 80%/75% in testing. In validation, progression to ophthalmopathy was predicted by the model with 65% to 71% sensitivity and 72.22% specificity, a median of roughly 6 months before onset. Most expanded thyroid clonotypes (frequency above 0.001) were also detected in blood, a finding suggesting that blood repertoires may reflect thyroid immune responses.

Ophthalmopathy patients had moderately to severely active disease, with a Clinical Activity Score of 3 or more, a NOSPECS grade of 4 or more, and a disease duration of less than 3 months. Exclusion was applied to patients with uncontrolled infections, other autoimmune diseases, pregnancy or lactation. Diagnoses were established on the basis of clinical symptoms, serum thyroxine and TRAb, thyroid ultrasound, and orbital computed tomography. PBMCs were isolated from 10 ml of fresh peripheral blood by Ficoll-Paque density gradient centrifugation. Trizol reagent was used to extract total RNA, and RNA quality was then checked on an Agilent 2100 Bioanalyzer. The TCR beta CDR3 regions were amplified from the RNA transcripts. For the first round of RT-PCR on the TCR CDR3, the HTBI primer set was used together with the Qiagen OneStep RT-PCR kit. The libraries were constructed in a second round of multiplex PCR and then size-selected and purified. Libraries were sequenced paired-end with 100 bp reads on an Illumina HiSeq2000. In the paper's pipeline: SOAPnuke was used to process the raw data, with reads discarded if the reads contained adapters or uncalled bases, had a mean Phred below 15, or lacked an exact constant-primer or identifier match. COPE v1.2.5 was used to merge high-quality paired reads, and clonotypes were defined as unique nucleotide sequences. Clonotypes were aligned to IMGT TRBV, TRBD and TRBJ reference segments using MiTCR v1.1. Analysis was restricted to V-J combinations with a frequency above 0.0001, which covered just over 98% of repertoires. A TCS score was defined as the ratio of F50 (clonal expansion) to E x V (chaos), with BLOSUM62-based TCRdist applied between CDR3 peptides within each V-J. Welch's t-statistics and random forest reduced roughly 500 V-J features to about 13, which were used in a naive Bayes classifier (R e1071). TCRdb reworked the public reads: Q25 trimming with fastp, MiXCR clone assembly, productive beta chains retained. Duplicate CDR3 protein sequences are folded into a single record with the most common DNA and genes. The V and J calls and clone size are TCRdb's, not the authors'. For this sample there are about 610,000 distinct CDR3 sequences; roughly a sixth appear just once. The ten biggest clones cover roughly 3.3% of the sample.

CDR3 length: 16 amino acids, cysteine to phenylalanine. Only CDR3 DNA remains: 48 bases, in frame from the first base. The germline V gene specifies MDHEN as CDR1 and SYDVKM as CDR2. The germline V and J ends show losses of 6 bases and 1 base respectively, and no gene match explains 7 bases of the junction. This chain is built from TRBV28 and TRBJ1-1; 11 central nucleotides agree with TRBD1. The sequence came from a woman aged 40 to 50 with Graves' ophthalmopathy. The sample comprised blood. The sequenced DNA is TGTGCCAGCAGCCCCCGGACAGGGGGCAAGAACACTGAAGCTTTCTTT. Its product reads: CASSPRTGGKNTEAFF.